The 29 T cell receptor beta chains below all came from one sample that was sequenced in a study of blood T cell repertoires in COVID-19 (dated by TCRdb to the early 2020s). The protocol used for the library was the immunoSEQ multiplex PCR assay. The immuneACCESS repertoire file appears here via TCRdb, limited to in-frame rearrangements. These files lack a portion of the clones; in checked studies, under half of the deficit traces to unresolved V genes, and the cause of the others is not known. This sample lists about 500,000 clones; approximately 92% were detected once. Around 0.95% of the sample is taken by the ten largest. Material: peripheral blood. The source is a young man with COVID-19, enrolled during active disease.

V gene TRBV18 combines with J gene TRBJ1-1; D is ambiguous. Germline V gene lookup returns CDR1 KGHSH and CDR2 LQKENI. The CDR3 is made up of 14 amino acids. V was shortened by 2 bases and J by 1 base, with 8 bases between the two germline ends. The CDR3 coding sequence is TGTGCCAGCTCACCAGCAGGCTCGAACACTGAAGCTTTCTTT. This translates into CASSPAGSNTEAFF.

The chain recombines TRBV19 with TRBJ2-7; 9 positions agree with TRBD1. The CDR3 loop spans 16 amino acids. The V gene end was trimmed by 3 bases and the J gene end by 4 bases; junction bases not matched to a gene: 10. From germline, CDR1 is LNHDA and CDR2 SQIVND (reference sequence). The CDR3 reads CASSIPPGQGRYEQYF. In DNA form, the CDR3 reads TGTGCCAGTAGTATCCCTCCGGGACAGGGCCGGTACGAGCAGTACTTC.

The rearrangement joins TRBV3-1 (or the pseudogene TRBV3-2) to TRBJ2-3, with D uncertain. CDR3 length: 15 amino acids. The V gene's germline CDR1 is LGHDT and CDR2 YNNKEL (reference sequence). V was cut by 1 base and J by 0 bases, with 8 bases left in between. CDR3 sequence (DNA): TGTGCCAGCAGCCAAGTCTCGACTAGCACAGATACGCAGTATTTT. Residues: CASSQVSTSTDTQYF.

The chain combines TRBV7-2 with TRBJ2-7; the D gene is possibly TRBD2 (6 bases). Germline values: CDR1 SGHTA, CDR2 FQGNSA. V lost 3 bases and J 1 base, leaving 13 bases between the germline ends. The CDR3 sequence is 15 residues long. In DNA, the CDR3 is TGTGCCAGCAGCTTCGCGGGACGCGGGTCCTACGAGCAGTACTTC. It translates to CASSFAGRGSYEQYF.

CDR3 amino acids: CASSLSSLVGWATDTQYF. For the CDR3, the DNA is TGTGCCAGCAGTTTATCATCGCTGGTAGGTTGGGCCACAGATACGCAGTATTTT. The chain uses TRBV27 and TRBJ2-3, with D uncertain. Germline V gene data show CDR1 as MNHEY and CDR2 as SMNVEV (reference sequence). The CDR3 covers 18 residues. V lost 0 bases, J lost 2 bases, and 18 bases lay in between.

The chain is built from TRBV19 and TRBJ2-1; TRBD2 agrees at 9 bases. The germline CDR1 and CDR2 sequences are LNHDA and SQIVND (reference sequence). The CDR3 contains 15 residues. V was pared by 5 bases and J by 9 bases, with 11 bases of the junction left unmatched. CDR3 sequence reads: CASSEPGLAFVEQFF. The CDR3 nucleotides are TGTGCCAGTAGTGAACCGGGACTAGCTTTCGTTGAGCAGTTCTTC.

A note on this clone: The same CDR3 arises from other DNA sequences in this sample as well. The rearrangement joins TRBV7-8 to TRBJ2-1; D possibly corresponds to TRBD1 (6 bases). The CDR3 length is 13 residues. Germline V gene sequence: CDR1 SGHVS, CDR2 FQNEAQ. The V gene lost 5 bases and the J gene lost 4 bases, with 9 bases spanning the gap. CDR3 loop: CASSLQGYNEQFF. CDR3 nucleotides: TGTGCCAGCAGCCTACAGGGTTACAATGAGCAGTTCTTC.

This rearrangement joins TRBV5-1 to TRBJ2-3, with D possibly TRBD1 on 5 matching bases. Germline CDR1 is SGHRS and CDR2 is YFSETQ. CDR3 length equals 14 residues. Trimming left V 7 bases short and J 10 bases short, with 22 bases between. The CDR3 region is CASCSLPWGAAQYF. CDR3 bases: TGCGCCAGCTGCTCTCTCCCCTGGGGCGCTGCGCAGTATTTT.

The chain links TRBV3-1 (or the pseudogene TRBV3-2) to TRBJ2-1; 7 nucleotides agree with TRBD2. Germline V gene sequence: CDR1 LGHDT, CDR2 YNNKEL (reference sequence). The CDR3 sequence is 20 residues long. V lost 6 bases and J lost 0; bases outside the gene matches: 20. The CDR3 coding sequence is TGTGCCAGCAGTCACCCCGAAGCCGGGACTGGCGGGAGCTCCTACAATGAGCAGTTCTTC. This translates into CASSHPEAGTGGSSYNEQFF.

This chain uses TRBV29-1 with TRBJ2-3; D may be TRBD2 (7 bases). This CDR3 contains 15 residues. Germline V CDR1 and CDR2: SQVTM, ANQGSEA. V shed 1 base and J shed 2 bases, with 13 bases lying between them. CDR3 bases: TGCAGCGTTGAAGGTGGGGGGGCACACACAGATACGCAGTATTTT. It encodes CSVEGGGAHTDTQYF.

This clone showed up just once. The chain joins TRBV5-4 to TRBJ2-2; D perhaps matches TRBD2 (6 bases). The germline V gene has CDR1 SGHNT and CDR2 YYREEE (reference sequence). The ends were cut back, 4 bases at V and 2 bases at J, with 15 bases in the middle. The length of the CDR3 is 16 residues. The CDR3 region is CASSPTLGLNTGELFF. Here the CDR3 DNA reads TGTGCCAGCAGCCCGACACTCGGACTAAACACCGGGGAGCTGTTTTTT.

This clone was seen a handful of times. Other DNA sequences in this sample translate to the same CDR3. The chain combines TRBV4-1 with TRBJ1-1; D call uncertain. The germline CDR1 and CDR2 sequences are MGHRA and YSYEKL. CDR3 size: 14 residues. Trimming took off 1 base at V and 2 bases at J, with 8 bases between the two ends. In DNA, the CDR3 is TGCGCCAGCAGCCAAGTCCCGGGAAACACTGAAGCTTTCTTT. It yields the protein CASSQVPGNTEAFF.

The chain combines TRBV11-2 with TRBJ2-7; 9 bases agree with TRBD1. V lost 5 bases, J lost 4 bases, and 6 bases stayed unmatched. This CDR3 spans 14 amino acids. Germline V gene lookup returns CDR1 SGHAT and CDR2 FQNNGV. The chain's CDR3 is CASSPPGQGYEQYF. The CDR3 DNA is TGTGCCAGCAGCCCACCGGGACAGGGATACGAGCAGTACTTC.

The chain carries TRBV19 and TRBJ1-1, with 9 bases that match TRBD1. The germline V gene encodes CDR1 LNHDA and CDR2 SQIVND (reference sequence). V trimming: 5 bases; J trimming: 7 bases; junction bases outside the gene matches: 14. The CDR3 extends over 16 amino acids. CDR3 residues: CASSPSPGQGISEAFF. The CDR3 DNA is TGTGCCAGTAGTCCTAGCCCGGGACAGGGTATCAGTGAAGCTTTCTTT.

The gene calls are TRBV5-4 and TRBJ1-1; D is unclear. In germline, CDR1 is SGHNT, CDR2 YYREEE (reference sequence). There are 13 residues in the CDR3. The V end was cut by 7 bases, the J end by 3 bases, with 13 bases between. The CDR3 DNA follows: TGTGCCAGCCAGAGGGCTCCGGACACTGAAGCTTTCTTT. Translating gives CASQRAPDTEAFF.

This clone was seen only a few times. The chain recombines TRBV5-4 with TRBJ2-1, with D possibly matching TRBD2 (6 bases). V was trimmed by 4 bases and J by 8 bases, leaving 22 bases between them. CDR1 SGHNT and CDR2 YYREEE come from the germline V gene (reference sequence). The CDR3 is made up of 16 amino acids. As DNA, the CDR3 is TGTGCCAGCAGCCCAATCGGGGGAAGGTCGGTCGATGAGCAGTTCTTC. This translates into CASSPIGGRSVDEQFF.

The J gene is TRBJ2-3, the V gene TRBV5-6; 12 bases agree with TRBD2. The ends lost 1 base at V and 2 bases at J; junction bases unmatched: 11. The CDR3 sequence is 19 residues long. Germline V lookup: CDR1 SGHDT, CDR2 YYEEEE. The CDR3 sequence is CASSLKVASGGVNTDTQYF. DNA for the CDR3: TGTGCCAGCAGCTTGAAGGTTGCTAGCGGGGGGGTAAACACAGATACGCAGTATTTT.

V is TRBV6-1 and J is TRBJ1-1, with D possibly TRBD1 on 5 matching bases. The CDR3 extends over 14 amino acids. Per the germline V gene, CDR1 is MNHNS and CDR2 is SASEGT. Trimming removed 1 base at V and 6 bases at J, with 12 bases between. CDR3 in amino acids: CASSEGQPAAEAFF. CDR3 nucleotide sequence: TGTGCCAGCAGTGAAGGACAGCCGGCTGCTGAAGCTTTCTTT.

The genes are TRBV2 and TRBJ1-6; 7 nucleotides line up with TRBD1. This CDR3 contains 15 residues. CDR1 SNHLY and CDR2 FYNNEI come from the germline V gene. V dropped 5 bases and J dropped 14; count of bases not matched to a gene: 15. The CDR3 nucleotides are TGTGCCAGCAGTTTGGGGGGACAGCTGACTTTGACCCTCCACTTT. Its protein is CASSLGGQLTLTLHF.

The chain has TRBV7-2 and TRBJ1-1, with a tentative D call TRBD1 (6 bases). The CDR3 consists of 15 residues. Trimming removed 6 bases from V and 7 bases from J, with 21 bases in between. Germline CDR1 SGHTA, CDR2 FQGNSA. In DNA form, the CDR3 reads TGTGCCAGCAGGCATACAGAAGGGGGAACGGTTGAAGCTTTCTTT. This codes for CASRHTEGGTVEAFF. Full variable domain (outside the CDR3, taken from reference TRBV7-2 and TRBJ1-1): GAGVSQSPSNKVTEKGKDVELRCDPISGHTALYWYRQSLGQGLEFLIYFQGNSAPDKSGLPSDRFSAERTGGSVSTLTIQRTQQEDSAVYLCASRHTEGGTVEAFFGQGTRLTVV.

V and J are TRBV24-1 and TRBJ2-1; D uncertain. V lost 1 base, J lost 11 bases, and 8 bases lay in between. The length of the CDR3 is 12 residues. Germline CDR1 reads KGHDR; CDR2 reads SFDVKD. DNA for the CDR3: TGTGCCACCAGTGATTTTCGCGGTAAGCAGTTCTTC. Translated, it gives CATSDFRGKQFF.

V usage is TRBV2 and J usage is TRBJ2-1, with 7 bases lining up with TRBD2. The germline V gene has CDR1 SNHLY and CDR2 FYNNEI. The CDR3 is 15 residues long. The V segment lost 7 bases and the J segment 6 bases; nucleotides outside the gene matches: 12. The CDR3 loop reads CASTSGSGPSNEQFF. The CDR3 DNA reads as TGTGCCAGCACCTCGGGTAGCGGGCCTTCCAATGAGCAGTTCTTC.

The CDR3 DNA reads TGTGCCAGCAGCCAAAGATCTAAGGGACTAGCGGGTGATCACGAGCAGTTCTTC. Amino acids: CASSQRSKGLAGDHEQFF. The V gene is TRBV3-1 (or the pseudogene TRBV3-2), the J gene TRBJ2-1; 12 nucleotides align to TRBD2. This CDR3 contains 18 residues. The germline V gene has CDR1 LGHDT and CDR2 YNNKEL (reference sequence). V lost 2 bases to trimming and J lost 10 bases; unmatched junction nucleotides: 15.

J is TRBJ2-7 and V is TRBV7-9, with 9 bases matching TRBD1. The V gene's germline CDR1 is SEHNR and CDR2 FQNEAQ (reference sequence). V dropped 5 bases and J dropped 5; count of bases not matched to a gene: 4. This CDR3 spans 13 amino acids. The CDR3: CASSPQGAHEQYF. The CDR3 region has the DNA TGTGCCAGCAGCCCACAGGGGGCCCACGAGCAGTACTTC.

The CDR3 DNA is TGCGCCAGCAGCCCGAGAGCAGGTACAGATACGCAGTATTTT. As protein: CASSPRAGTDTQYF. The chain joins TRBV5-1 to TRBJ2-3, with unresolved D. V was trimmed by 4 bases and J by 3 bases, leaving 12 bases between them. The CDR3 has 14 amino acids. Germline V gene data show CDR1 as SGHRS and CDR2 as YFSETQ.

The chain employs TRBV5-1 and TRBJ2-1, with a tentative D call TRBD2 (6 bases). There are 14 residues in the CDR3. V was pared by 4 bases and J by 2 bases, with 10 bases between. The germline V gene encodes CDR1 SGHRS and CDR2 YFSETQ. The CDR3: CASSGTGAYNEQFF. The CDR3 DNA reads as TGCGCCAGCAGCGGGACTGGAGCCTACAATGAGCAGTTCTTC.

V usage is TRBV2 and J usage is TRBJ2-7, with 9 positions matching TRBD1. Per germline, CDR1 SNHLY and CDR2 FYNNEI. The CDR3 totals 16 residues. Trimming took 6 bases from V and 2 from J; bases not matched to a gene: 11. The CDR3 sequence: CASSGELRQGAYEQYF. In nucleotides, the CDR3 is TGTGCCAGCAGCGGGGAGTTGCGACAGGGGGCCTACGAGCAGTACTTC.

This chain connects TRBV20-1 to TRBJ2-1; 7 bases map to TRBD1. After removal of 3 bases from V and 0 bases from J, the junction contained 8 bases not matched to a gene. CDR1 is DFQATT, CDR2 SNEGSKA, per germline (reference sequence). The CDR3 runs to 16 residues. The CDR3: CSASGPTGSSYNEQFF. CDR3 DNA sequence: TGCAGTGCTAGTGGCCCGACAGGGTCCTCCTACAATGAGCAGTTCTTC.

This clone was observed a single time. The chain links TRBV4-2 to TRBJ2-7; maybe TRBD1 (5 bases). The CDR3 loop spans 13 amino acids. V was pared by 0 bases and J by 6 bases, with 9 bases between. Germline V gene data show CDR1 as LGHNA and CDR2 as YNFKEQ. CDR3 loop: CASSQDARGEQYF. The CDR3 DNA reads as TGTGCCAGCAGCCAAGATGCTAGGGGCGAGCAGTACTTC.